The text below deals with one T cell receptor beta chain. Trimming pared 0 bases from V and 0 bases from J, leaving 16 bases between. This CDR3 has 18 amino acids. The V gene's germline CDR1 is SGHRS and CDR2 YFSETQ. This sample was included in a study of T-cell reconstitution after alpha-beta-depleted transplantation in children. The library targeted TCRbeta and was prepared with unique molecular identifiers. TCRdb fed the PCR reads into MiXCR, producing one record per CDR3 protein. The repertoire holds about 870,000 distinct CDR3 sequences, with approximately 15% as singletons. The source is a male patient aged 10 to 17 who had a stem cell transplant for acute lymphoblastic leukemia, so the T cells may come from the graft donor. The chain uses TRBV5-1 and TRBJ2-1, with D possibly matching TRBD2 (6 bases). This material consisted of PBMCs, mostly from graft donor cells, taken 360 days after TCRalphabeta/CD19-depleted stem cell transplant. CDR3 sequence (DNA): TGCGCCAGCAGCTTGGATGGTAGCGGATTTAGCTCCTACAATGAGCAGTTCTTC. As protein: CASSLDGSGFSSYNEQFF.